The 20 T cell receptor beta chains presented below share a single source sample, sequenced in a study of cytomegalovirus exposure and HLA in healthy donors. Primers included in the PCR were 60 Vbeta and 13 Jbeta primers. The assay was immunoSEQ multiplex PCR, and TCRdb's table has in-frame clones only and misses some. This sample has roughly 290,000 clones, with 80% found just once. Source material: PBMCs. The source is a girl aged 2 to 9 in good health and CMV-seronegative.

V usage is TRBV6-5 and J usage is TRBJ1-5; D might be TRBD1 (5 bases). The CDR3 contains 12 residues. The germline V gene encodes CDR1 MNHEY and CDR2 SVGAGI. Between the trimmed V and J ends, which lost 8 bases and 3 bases, there was a span of 8 bases. In DNA, the CDR3 is TGTGCCAGCGGCGGACACAATCAGCCCCAGCATTTT. Amino acid sequence: CASGGHNQPQHF.

The V and J genes are TRBV6-1 and TRBJ2-5, with D tentatively TRBD2 (6 bases). V shed 1 base and J shed 5 bases, with 11 bases lying between them. Germline V lookup: CDR1 MNHNS, CDR2 SASEGT. The CDR3 length is 14 residues. The CDR3 bases are TGTGCCAGCAGTGAAGAACTAGCCCAGGAGACCCAGTACTTC. Protein sequence: CASSEELAQETQYF.

CDR3 sequence reads: CASGGLAGPGETQYF. CDR3 DNA sequence: TGTGCCAGCGGGGGGTTAGCGGGTCCCGGGGAGACCCAGTACTTC. The chain couples TRBV6-1 to TRBJ2-5; 7 nucleotides align to TRBD2. The V segment lost 8 bases and the J segment 5 bases; nucleotides outside the gene matches: 14. The CDR3 runs to 15 residues. Germline-derived CDR1 and CDR2 are MNHNS and SASEGT.

The chain joins TRBV7-9 to TRBJ2-3, with a tentative D call TRBD2 (6 bases). V dropped 3 bases and J dropped 6 bases, with 16 bases sitting between them. CDR1 and CDR2 (germline): SEHNR, FQNEAQ (reference sequence). CDR3 length equals 15 residues. The CDR3: CASSLESGPGDTQYF. DNA for the CDR3: TGTGCCAGCAGCTTGGAAAGCGGGCCAGGGGATACGCAGTATTTT.

The CDR3 protein is CATSRGMTGKMSGELFF. CDR3 DNA: TGTGCCACCAGCCGGGGGATGACAGGGAAAATGTCCGGGGAGCTGTTTTTT. V gene TRBV15 combines with J gene TRBJ2-2; tentatively, D is TRBD1 (7 bases). V gave up 5 bases and J gave up 6 bases, with 22 bases separating them. This CDR3 comprises 17 residues. Germline CDR1 reads LNHNV; CDR2 reads YYDKDF (reference sequence).

The rearrangement uses TRBV7-8 and TRBJ2-5, with 11 nucleotides matching TRBD2. From germline, CDR1 is SGHVS and CDR2 FQNEAQ. J was trimmed by 5 bases and V by 5 bases; bases with no gene match: 16. This CDR3 spans 18 amino acids. CDR3 residues: CASSHRTSGFSEKETQYF. The CDR3 region has the DNA TGTGCCAGCAGCCATCGGACTAGCGGGTTTTCTGAGAAGGAGACCCAGTACTTC.

The V gene is TRBV2, the J gene TRBJ1-1; no clear D. Trimming pared 8 bases from V and 4 bases from J, leaving 8 bases between. The V gene's germline CDR1 is SNHLY and CDR2 FYNNEI. CDR3 size: 11 residues. The CDR3: CASGRSTEAFF. CDR3 nucleotides: TGTGCCAGCGGAAGGAGCACTGAAGCTTTCTTT.

This clone was seen just once. This rearrangement joins TRBV28 to TRBJ1-3; TRBD1 is a possible D gene (6 bases). V shed 3 bases and J shed 0 bases, with 15 bases lying between them. The CDR3 sequence is 17 residues long. CDR1 and CDR2 from the germline V gene are MDHEN and SYDVKM. The CDR3 protein is CASSFSPGHSSGNTIYF. The CDR3 DNA follows: TGTGCCAGCAGTTTTTCGCCGGGACACTCCTCTGGAAACACCATATATTTT.

In its sample, this clone was seen a few times. This rearrangement joins TRBV28 to TRBJ1-1, with TRBD1 matching 10 bases. The germline CDR1 and CDR2 sequences are MDHEN and SYDVKM. J was trimmed by 3 bases and V by 5 bases; bases with no gene match: 3. This CDR3 contains 14 residues. The CDR3 region is CASSTGQGYTEAFF. The CDR3 nucleotides read TGTGCCAGCAGTACGGGACAGGGGTACACTGAAGCTTTCTTT.

The V gene is TRBV14, the J gene TRBJ2-7; tentative D call: TRBD2 (6 bases). CDR1 SGHDN and CDR2 FVKESK come from the germline V gene. With 0 bases removed from V and 6 bases from J, the gap between germline ends came to 12 bases. The length of the CDR3 is 14 residues. The chain's CDR3 is CASSQESGEREQYF. The CDR3 DNA reads as TGTGCCAGCAGCCAAGAATCGGGGGAGCGCGAGCAGTACTTC.

The chain employs TRBV6-5 and TRBJ2-7, with D uncertain. The CDR3 totals 13 residues. V was cut by 1 base and J by 0 bases, with 4 bases left in between. Per germline, CDR1 MNHEY and CDR2 SVGAGI. The CDR3 region is CASSYLHSYEQYF. For the CDR3, the DNA is TGTGCCAGCAGTTACTTACACTCCTACGAGCAGTACTTC.

This clone has more than one count but fewer than ten. Different DNA sequences within this sample yield the same CDR3. The V and J genes are TRBV18 and TRBJ2-7, with D unresolved. V gave up 3 bases and J gave up 3 bases, with 9 bases separating them. The length of the CDR3 is 13 residues. The germline gives CDR1 KGHSH, CDR2 LQKENI. CDR3: CASSPRRDYEQYF. The CDR3 DNA is TGTGCCAGCTCACCGAGAAGAGACTACGAGCAGTACTTC.

This chain connects TRBV4-2 to TRBJ2-7, with 7 positions matching TRBD2. J gave up 2 bases and V 3 bases, and 16 bases lay outside the gene matches. The CDR3 is 18 residues long. Germline V CDR1 and CDR2: LGHNA, YNFKEQ. DNA of the CDR3: TGTGCCAGCAGCCAGCACTTGGGAGGGGCCGAGTGGGCCTACGAGCAGTACTTC. Amino acids: CASSQHLGGAEWAYEQYF.

The chain is built from TRBV6-1 and TRBJ2-2; 7 bases are shared with TRBD1. The CDR3 runs to 14 residues. J gave up 7 bases and V 8 bases, and 10 bases lay outside the gene matches. The germline V gene encodes CDR1 MNHNS and CDR2 SASEGT. CDR3 DNA: TGTGCCAGCCGGGAAACAGGGGTGGGCGGGGAGCTGTTTTTT. Protein product: CASRETGVGGELFF.

The rearrangement links TRBV21-1 to TRBJ2-7; the table names TRBD1, a call not compared with the DNA. TRBV21-1 is described as a pseudogene. CDR3 length equals 14 residues. The CDR3 region has the DNA TGTGCCAGCAGCAAGAGTGACAGCCACTACGAGCAGTACTTC. It translates to CASSKSDSHYEQYF.

The CDR3 nucleotides read TGTGCCAGCAGGAAGAAAGGGGGAACGAACACCGGGGAGCTGTTTTTT. Protein sequence: CASRKKGGTNTGELFF. V is TRBV14 and J is TRBJ2-2, with D perhaps TRBD1 (6 bases). This CDR3 contains 16 residues. Germline CDR1 SGHDN, CDR2 FVKESK. Trimming left V 6 bases short and J 0 bases short, with 14 bases between.

J is TRBJ1-4 and V is TRBV7-8; 7 bases map to TRBD1. J lost 6 bases, V lost 4 bases, and 17 bases had no gene match. Germline V gene lookup returns CDR1 SGHVS and CDR2 FQNEAQ. The CDR3 runs 18 residues. For the CDR3, the DNA is TGTGCCAGCAGCTGGAACGGGACAGCTAATTATTTGTATGAAAAACTGTTTTTT. Translation gives CASSWNGTANYLYEKLFF.

The CDR3 here is CASSIAGGLGDTEAFF. CDR3 sequence (DNA): TGTGCCAGCAGTATAGCAGGGGGGCTTGGGGACACTGAAGCTTTCTTT. The genes are TRBV6-6 and TRBJ1-1, with TRBD1 identical over 7 bases. The CDR3 is 16 residues long. The J segment lost 3 bases and the V segment lost 5 bases, leaving 12 bases of the junction unmatched. Germline V gene data show CDR1 as MNHNY and CDR2 as SVGAGI (reference sequence).

The rearrangement uses TRBV9 and TRBJ1-2; D perhaps matches TRBD1 (5 bases). CDR1 and CDR2 from the germline V gene are SGDLS and YYNGEE. CDR3 length: 12 residues. Trimming took 7 bases from V and 6 from J, leaving 13 bases between them. CDR3 loop: CASGGGTDGYTF. DNA of the CDR3: TGTGCCAGCGGGGGGGGGACGGATGGCTACACCTTC.

To note about this clone: At one end, the junction sequence differs from germline, possibly due to a read error. Other DNA sequences in this sample translate to the same CDR3. The V gene is TRBV7-6, the J gene TRBJ2-7; D is possibly TRBD1 (6 bases). CDR3 length: 14 residues. Germline CDR1 SGHVS, CDR2 FNYEAQ. CDR3: CASSPRTDSYEQYF. As DNA, the CDR3 is TGTGCCAGCAGCCCTCGGACAGACTCCTACGAGCAGTATTTC.